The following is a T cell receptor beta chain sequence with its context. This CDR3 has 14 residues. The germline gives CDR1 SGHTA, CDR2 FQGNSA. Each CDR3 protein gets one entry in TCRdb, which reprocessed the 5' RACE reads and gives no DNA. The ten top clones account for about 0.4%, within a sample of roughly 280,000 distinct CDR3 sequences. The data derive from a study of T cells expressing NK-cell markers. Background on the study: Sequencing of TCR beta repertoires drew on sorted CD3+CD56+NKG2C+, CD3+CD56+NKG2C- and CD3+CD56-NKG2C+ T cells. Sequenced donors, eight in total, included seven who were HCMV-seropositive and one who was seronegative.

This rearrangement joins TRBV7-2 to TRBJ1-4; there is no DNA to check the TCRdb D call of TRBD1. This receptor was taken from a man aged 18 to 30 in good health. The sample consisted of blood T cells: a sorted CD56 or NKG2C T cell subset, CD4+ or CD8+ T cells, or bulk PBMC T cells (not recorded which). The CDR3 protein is CASSLAGTGEKLFF.